Listed below are T cell receptor beta chains from one sample, sequenced in a study of cytomegalovirus exposure and HLA in healthy donors. The table came from immunoSEQ multiplex PCR; TCRdb's copy has only in-frame clones and leaves some out. The repertoire holds 110,000 to 150,000 clones, roughly 78% seen once, with roughly 2.9% in the top ten. Sequenced sample: PBMCs. These receptors all stem from a female donor in good health and CMV-seronegative. Both conserved end residues are part of each CDR3. The D gene is left open where the match is weak. Rows give clone size only sometimes, using once, few, many, or a class for an expanded clone.

TRBV5-1,.,TRBJ2-7,.,CASSRTRFWGDYEQYF,TGCGCCAGCAGCCGAACCCGATTTTGGGGGGACTACGAGCAGTACTTC
TRBV7-9,TRBD1,TRBJ2-7,.,CASSLTGGEYF,TGTGCCAGCAGCCTGACAGGGGGCGAGTACTTC
TRBV28,TRBD2,TRBJ2-3,once,CASKGRGQGFDTQYF,TGTGCCAGCAAAGGGAGGGGCCAGGGATTTGATACGCAGTATTTT
TRBV6-5,TRBD1,TRBJ1-3,.,CVGGLPTSGNTIYF,TGTGTAGGGGGCCTCCCTACCTCTGGAAACACCATATATTTT
TRBV5-1,TRBD1,TRBJ2-1,few,CASLLGTGGHNEQFF,TGCGCCAGCCTGTTAGGGACAGGGGGCCACAATGAGCAGTTCTTC
TRBV27,TRBD2,TRBJ2-7,once,CASSGTSRSYEQYF,TGTGCCAGCAGTGGGACTAGCCGATCCTACGAGCAGTACTTC
TRBV7-9,TRBD1,TRBJ2-7,.,CASSLVGQGKDEQYF,TGTGCCAGCAGCTTGGTGGGACAGGGTAAAGACGAGCAGTACTTC
TRBV5-4,.,TRBJ2-2,once,CASSGGRSHGELFF,TGTGCCAGCAGCGGGGGCCGTTCGCACGGGGAGCTGTTTTTT
TRBV5-6,TRBD2,TRBJ2-3,few,CASSGGLAFSTDTQYF,TGTGCCAGCAGCGGGGGACTAGCCTTTAGCACAGATACGCAGTATTTT
TRBV2,TRBD1,TRBJ2-3,.,CASIFQGVPADTQYF,TGTGCCAGCATTTTCCAGGGGGTTCCCGCAGATACGCAGTATTTT
TRBV19,.,TRBJ2-5,.,CASSIESFQETQYF,TGTGCCAGTAGTATAGAATCGTTCCAAGAGACCCAGTACTTC
TRBV27,.,TRBJ2-1,.,CASRPTGYNEQFF,TGTGCCAGCAGGCCCACAGGTTACAATGAGCAGTTCTTC
TRBV4-2,TRBD2,TRBJ2-1,.,CASSQDPGVAGPEQFF,TGTGCCAGCAGCCAAGACCCGGGAGTAGCGGGACCTGAGCAGTTCTTC
TRBV6-1,.,TRBJ2-7,few,CASRWGHGEQYF,TGTGCCAGCAGATGGGGCCACGGCGAGCAGTACTTC
TRBV6-1,.,TRBJ1-5,.,CASRWEQGNQPQHF,TGTGCCAGCAGGTGGGAACAGGGCAATCAGCCCCAGCATTTT
TRBV30,TRBD1,TRBJ1-2,.,CAAETGGTYGYTF,TGTGCCGCCGAGACAGGGGGCACCTATGGCTACACCTTC
TRBV28,.,TRBJ2-6,once,CASSSGGGVSSGANVLTF,TGTGCCAGCAGTTCCGGGGGTGGGGTAAGCTCTGGGGCCAACGTCCTGACTTTC
TRBV5-5,TRBD2,TRBJ2-2,.,CASSLTSGRRRTGELFF,TGTGCCAGCAGCTTGACTAGCGGGAGGAGAAGGACCGGGGAGCTGTTTTTT
TRBV27,TRBD1,TRBJ1-2,.,CASSARQGLGYTF,TGTGCCAGCAGTGCTCGACAGGGTTTAGGCTACACCTTC
TRBV6-5,.,TRBJ2-1,few,CASSYSKGLPHEQFF,TGTGCCAGCAGTTACTCGAAGGGACTCCCGCACGAGCAGTTCTTC
TRBV6-6,.,TRBJ2-2,.,CASSYVRGGSHGELFF,TGTGCCAGCAGTTACGTTAGGGGGGGGTCCCACGGGGAGCTGTTTTTT
TRBV4-1,.,TRBJ2-7,.,CASSQEVARSYEQYF,TGCGCCAGCAGCCAAGAGGTGGCTAGGTCCTACGAGCAGTACTTC
TRBV5-1,TRBD1,TRBJ2-7,.,CASSLGQGAYEQYF,TGCGCCAGCAGTCTGGGACAGGGAGCGTACGAGCAGTACTTC
TRBV6-5,.,TRBJ2-2,.,CASRGTDAYTGELFF,TGTGCCAGCAGAGGGACTGACGCCTACACCGGGGAGCTGTTTTTT
TRBV28,.,TRBJ1-4,few,CASSLRGAGEKLFF,TGTGCCAGCAGTCTCCGGGGGGCGGGTGAAAAACTGTTTTTT
TRBV7-2,.,TRBJ1-5,.,CASSSDGGPQHF,TGTGCCAGCAGCTCCGACGGGGGACCCCAGCATTTT
TRBV27,TRBD2,TRBJ2-3,.,CASSALPGLAKDTQYF,TGTGCCAGCAGCGCTCTCCCGGGACTAGCGAAAGATACGCAGTATTTT
TRBV7-2,TRBD2,TRBJ2-7,.,CASSLVMSGGEQYF,TGTGCCAGCAGCTTAGTGATGAGCGGGGGCGAGCAGTACTTC
TRBV5-1,.,TRBJ2-7,.,CASSPLTGSSYEQYF,TGCGCCAGCAGCCCCCTTACGGGGTCCTCCTACGAGCAGTACTTC
TRBV6-4,TRBD2,TRBJ2-7,.,CASEGSREPGGCEQYF,TGTGCCAGCGAGGGGAGCCGTGAACCCGGGGGGTGCGAGCAGTACTTC
TRBV7-9,TRBD1,TRBJ2-7,.,CASSWDRANYEQYF,TGTGCCAGCAGCTGGGACAGGGCCAACTACGAGCAGTACTTC
TRBV28,.,TRBJ1-1,.,CASRGSRSDTEAFF,TGTGCCAGCAGGGGCAGCAGGTCAGACACTGAAGCTTTCTTT
TRBV5-1,TRBD2,TRBJ2-7,.,CASSTGLAGPSYEQYF,TGCGCCAGCAGCACGGGACTAGCGGGCCCCTCCTACGAGCAGTACTTC
TRBV29-1,TRBD1,TRBJ1-5,.,CSARTGGASNQPQHF,TGCAGCGCCCGAACAGGGGGGGCCAGCAATCAGCCCCAGCATTTT
TRBV10-1,TRBD2,TRBJ2-7,once,CAGSLAGFSYEQYF,TGCGCCGGGTCACTAGCGGGGTTCTCCTACGAGCAGTACTTC
TRBV5-1,TRBD2,TRBJ2-1,.,CASSDGLALEQFF,TGCGCCAGCAGCGACGGACTAGCCCTCGAGCAGTTCTTC
TRBV30,.,TRBJ1-2,.,CAWRIGGFHYGYTF,TGTGCCTGGAGGATCGGGGGTTTTCACTATGGCTACACCTTC
TRBV19,.,TRBJ1-5,.,CASSTGGQSNQPQHF,TGTGCCAGTAGTACAGGAGGACAGAGCAATCAGCCCCAGCATTTT
TRBV10-1,TRBD2,TRBJ2-1,.,CASSDRLAGVNEQFF,TGCGCCAGCAGTGATAGACTAGCGGGAGTCAATGAGCAGTTCTTC
TRBV9,TRBD1,TRBJ2-1,few,CASQGTAINEQFF,TGTGCCAGTCAGGGGACAGCCATAAATGAGCAGTTCTTC
TRBV2,.,TRBJ2-5,.,CASSGTTGETQYF,TGTGCCAGCAGTGGAACAACGGGGGAGACCCAGTACTTC
TRBV28,TRBD1,TRBJ1-2,.,CASSFGQGLLYGYTF,TGTGCCAGCAGTTTTGGACAGGGGCTGCTCTATGGCTACACCTTC
TRBV7-9,.,TRBJ1-1,.,CASSRPQGYTEAFF,TGTGCCAGCAGCCGTCCCCAGGGTTACACTGAAGCTTTCTTT
TRBV2,TRBD2,TRBJ2-3,.,CAGSGDSGRIFRTDTQYF,TGTGCCGGCAGTGGGGATAGCGGGAGAATTTTTCGCACAGATACGCAGTATTTT